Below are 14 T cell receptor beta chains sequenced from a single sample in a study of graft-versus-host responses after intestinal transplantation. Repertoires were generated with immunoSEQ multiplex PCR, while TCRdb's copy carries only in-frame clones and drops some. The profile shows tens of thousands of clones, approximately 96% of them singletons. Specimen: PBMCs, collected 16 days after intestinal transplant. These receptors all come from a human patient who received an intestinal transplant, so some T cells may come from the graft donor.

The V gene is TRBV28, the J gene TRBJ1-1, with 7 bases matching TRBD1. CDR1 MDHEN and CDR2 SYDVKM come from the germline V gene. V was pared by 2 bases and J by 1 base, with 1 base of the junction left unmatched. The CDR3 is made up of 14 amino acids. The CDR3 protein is CASSLGDRNTEAFF. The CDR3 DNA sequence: TGTGCCAGCAGTTTAGGGGACAGGAACACTGAAGCTTTCTTT.

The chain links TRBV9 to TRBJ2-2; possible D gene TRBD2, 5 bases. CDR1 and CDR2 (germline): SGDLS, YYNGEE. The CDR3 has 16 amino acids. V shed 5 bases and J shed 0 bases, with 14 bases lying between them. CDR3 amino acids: CASSVFAGPNTGELFF. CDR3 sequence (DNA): TGTGCCAGCAGTGTCTTCGCGGGCCCGAACACCGGGGAGCTGTTTTTT.

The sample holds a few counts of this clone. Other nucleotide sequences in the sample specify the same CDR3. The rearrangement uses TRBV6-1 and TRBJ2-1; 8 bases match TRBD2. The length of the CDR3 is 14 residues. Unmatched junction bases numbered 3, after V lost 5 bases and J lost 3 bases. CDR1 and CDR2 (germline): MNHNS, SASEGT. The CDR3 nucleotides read TGTGCCAGCAGTCTAGCGGGTCGCTACAATGAGCAGTTCTTC. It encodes CASSLAGRYNEQFF.

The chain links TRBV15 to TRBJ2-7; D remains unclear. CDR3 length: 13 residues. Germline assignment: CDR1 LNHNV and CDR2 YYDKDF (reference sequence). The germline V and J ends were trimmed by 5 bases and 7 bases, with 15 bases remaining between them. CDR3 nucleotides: TGTGCCACCAGCCCCCCGTATTTACGGGAGCAGTACTTC. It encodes CATSPPYLREQYF.

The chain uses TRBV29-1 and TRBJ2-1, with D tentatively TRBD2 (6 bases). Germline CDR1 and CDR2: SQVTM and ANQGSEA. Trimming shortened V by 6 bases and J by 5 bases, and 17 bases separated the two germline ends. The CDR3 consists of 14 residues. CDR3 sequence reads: CSVTPQLANNEQFF. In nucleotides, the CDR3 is TGCAGCGTGACTCCCCAACTAGCAAACAATGAGCAGTTCTTC.

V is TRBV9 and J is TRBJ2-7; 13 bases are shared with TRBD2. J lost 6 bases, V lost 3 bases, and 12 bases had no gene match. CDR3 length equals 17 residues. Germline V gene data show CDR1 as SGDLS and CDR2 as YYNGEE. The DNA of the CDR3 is TGTGCCAGCAGCGCCACTTGGGAACTAGCGGGAGGGCCCGAGCAGTACTTC. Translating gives CASSATWELAGGPEQYF.

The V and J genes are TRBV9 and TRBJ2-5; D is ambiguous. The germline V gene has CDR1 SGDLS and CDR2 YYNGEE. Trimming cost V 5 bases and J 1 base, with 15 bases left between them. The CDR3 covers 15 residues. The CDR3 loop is CASSPLLASQETQYF. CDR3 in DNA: TGTGCCAGCAGTCCTCTCCTGGCGTCCCAAGAGACCCAGTACTTC.

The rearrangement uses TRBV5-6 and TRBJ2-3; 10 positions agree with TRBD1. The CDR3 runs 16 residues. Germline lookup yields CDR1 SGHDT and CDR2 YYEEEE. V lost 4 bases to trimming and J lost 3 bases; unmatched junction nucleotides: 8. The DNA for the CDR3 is TGTGCCAGCAGCGCTGAGGGACAGGGGTTGACAGATACGCAGTATTTT. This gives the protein CASSAEGQGLTDTQYF.

The CDR3 reads CASSPRQGWGYGYTF. The CDR3 nucleotides read TGTGCCAGCTCACCAAGACAGGGGTGGGGCTATGGCTACACCTTC. The gene calls are TRBV18 and TRBJ1-2; TRBD1 aligns across 8 bases. The length of the CDR3 is 15 residues. Germline-derived CDR1 and CDR2 are KGHSH and LQKENI. J lost 4 bases, V lost 2 bases, and 6 bases had no gene match.

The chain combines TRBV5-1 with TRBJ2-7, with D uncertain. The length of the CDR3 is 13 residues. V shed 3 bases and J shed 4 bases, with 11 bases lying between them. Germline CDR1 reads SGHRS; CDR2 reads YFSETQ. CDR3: CASSWMGIYEQYF. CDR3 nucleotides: TGCGCCAGCAGCTGGATGGGGATATACGAGCAGTACTTC.

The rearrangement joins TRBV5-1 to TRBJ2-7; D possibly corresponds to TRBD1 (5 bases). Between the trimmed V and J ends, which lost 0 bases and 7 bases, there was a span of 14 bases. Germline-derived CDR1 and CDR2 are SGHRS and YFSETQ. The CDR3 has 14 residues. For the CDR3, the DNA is TGCGCCAGCAGCTTGGGGGTAGGTAGACAGGAGCAGTACTTC. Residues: CASSLGVGRQEQYF. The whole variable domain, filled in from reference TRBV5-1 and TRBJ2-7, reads KAGVTQTPRYLIKTRGQQVTLSCSPISGHRSVSWYQQTPGQGLQFLFEYFSETQRNKGNFPGRFSGRQFSNSRSEMNVSTLELGDSALYLCASSLGVGRQEQYFGPGTRLTVT.

The CDR3 DNA is TGTGCCAGCAGTGTGGACAGTAACACTGAAGCTTTCTTT. Its translation: CASSVDSNTEAFF. The chain has TRBV6-4 and TRBJ1-1; perhaps TRBD1 as D (6 bases). The germline V gene encodes CDR1 MRHNA and CDR2 SNTAGT. This CDR3 has 13 residues. The V end lost 4 bases, the J end lost 2 bases, and 8 bases lay between the germline ends.

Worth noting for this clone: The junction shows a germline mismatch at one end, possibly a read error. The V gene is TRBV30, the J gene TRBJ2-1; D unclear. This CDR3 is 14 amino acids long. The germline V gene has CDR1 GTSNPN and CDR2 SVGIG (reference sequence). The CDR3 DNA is TGTGCCTGGATATATTTAGAGGATTACAGTGAGCAGTTCTTC. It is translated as CAWIYLEDYSEQFF.

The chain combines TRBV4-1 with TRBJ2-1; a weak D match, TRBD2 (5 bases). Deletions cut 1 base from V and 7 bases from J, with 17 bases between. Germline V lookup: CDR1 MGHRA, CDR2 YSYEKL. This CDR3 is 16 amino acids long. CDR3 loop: CASSQAPLLGWNEQFF. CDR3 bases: TGCGCCAGCAGCCAAGCCCCCCTACTAGGGTGGAATGAGCAGTTCTTC.